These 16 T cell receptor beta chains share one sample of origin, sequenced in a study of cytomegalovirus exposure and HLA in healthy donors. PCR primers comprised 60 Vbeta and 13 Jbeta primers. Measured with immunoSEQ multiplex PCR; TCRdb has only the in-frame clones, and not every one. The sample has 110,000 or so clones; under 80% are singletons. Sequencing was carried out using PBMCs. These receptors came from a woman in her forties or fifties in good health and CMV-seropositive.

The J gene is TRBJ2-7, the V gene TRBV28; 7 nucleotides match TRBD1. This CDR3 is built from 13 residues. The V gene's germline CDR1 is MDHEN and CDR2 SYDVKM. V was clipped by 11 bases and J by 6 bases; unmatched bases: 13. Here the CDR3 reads CASRETGIAEQYF. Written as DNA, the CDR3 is TGTGCCTCTAGGGAGACAGGGATAGCCGAGCAGTACTTC.

CDR3 nucleotide sequence: TGTGCCAGCAGCCCCCAGGGGGCGCATAACACCGGGGAGCTGTTTTTT. Its protein product is CASSPQGAHNTGELFF. This chain connects TRBV7-2 to TRBJ2-2, with 8 bases aligning to TRBD1. Germline assignment: CDR1 SGHTA and CDR2 FQGNSA. After removal of 5 bases from V and 2 bases from J, the junction contained 7 bases not matched to a gene. The CDR3 loop spans 16 amino acids.

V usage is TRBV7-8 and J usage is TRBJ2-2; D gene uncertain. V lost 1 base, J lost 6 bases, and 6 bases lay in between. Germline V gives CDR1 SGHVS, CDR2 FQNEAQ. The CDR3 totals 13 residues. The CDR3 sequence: CASSLVLAGELFF. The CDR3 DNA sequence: TGTGCCAGCAGCTTAGTATTAGCCGGGGAGCTGTTTTTT.

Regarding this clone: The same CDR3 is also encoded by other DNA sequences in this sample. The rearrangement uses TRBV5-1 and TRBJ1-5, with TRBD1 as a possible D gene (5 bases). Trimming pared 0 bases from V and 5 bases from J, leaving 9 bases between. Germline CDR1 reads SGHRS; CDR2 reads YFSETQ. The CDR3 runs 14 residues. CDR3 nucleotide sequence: TGCGCCAGCAGCTTGGATGCGGGGGATCAGCCCCAGCATTTT. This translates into CASSLDAGDQPQHF.

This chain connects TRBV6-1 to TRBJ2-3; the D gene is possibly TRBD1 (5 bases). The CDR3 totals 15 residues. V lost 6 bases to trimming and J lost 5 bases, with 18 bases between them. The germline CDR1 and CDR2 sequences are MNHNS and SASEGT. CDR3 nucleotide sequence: TGTGCCAGCAGACCAAAGGTGTCAGGGAAAGATACGCAGTATTTT. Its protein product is CASRPKVSGKDTQYF.

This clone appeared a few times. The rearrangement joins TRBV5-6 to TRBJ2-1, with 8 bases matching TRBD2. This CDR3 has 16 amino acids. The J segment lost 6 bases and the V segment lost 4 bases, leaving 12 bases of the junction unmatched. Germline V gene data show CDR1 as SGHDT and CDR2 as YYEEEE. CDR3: CASSPVGLDKSNEQFF. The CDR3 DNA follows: TGTGCCAGCAGCCCTGTGGGACTAGATAAGTCCAATGAGCAGTTCTTC. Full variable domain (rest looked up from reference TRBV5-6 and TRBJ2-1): DAGVTQSPTHLIKTRGQQVTLRCSPKSGHDTVSWYQQALGQGPQFIFQYYEEEERQRGNFPDRFSGHQFPNYSSELNVNALLLGDSALYLCASSPVGLDKSNEQFFGPGTRLTVL.

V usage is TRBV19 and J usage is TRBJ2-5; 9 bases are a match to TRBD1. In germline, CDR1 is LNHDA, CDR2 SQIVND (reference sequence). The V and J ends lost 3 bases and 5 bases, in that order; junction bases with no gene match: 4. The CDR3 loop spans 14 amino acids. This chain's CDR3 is CASSMGQGRETQYF. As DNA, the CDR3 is TGTGCCAGTAGTATGGGACAGGGACGGGAGACCCAGTACTTC.

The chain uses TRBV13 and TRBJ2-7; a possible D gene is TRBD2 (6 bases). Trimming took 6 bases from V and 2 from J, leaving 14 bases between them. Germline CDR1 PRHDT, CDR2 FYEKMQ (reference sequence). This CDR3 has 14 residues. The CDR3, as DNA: TGTGCCAGCAGGTCCGGAGCGGGCACCTACGAGCAGTACTTC. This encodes CASRSGAGTYEQYF.

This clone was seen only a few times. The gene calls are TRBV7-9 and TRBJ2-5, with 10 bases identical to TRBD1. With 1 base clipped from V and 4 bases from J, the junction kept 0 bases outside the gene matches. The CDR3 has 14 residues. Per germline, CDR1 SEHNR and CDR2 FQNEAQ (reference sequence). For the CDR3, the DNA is TGTGCCAGCAGCTTAGGGACAGGGGGAGAGACCCAGTACTTC. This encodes CASSLGTGGETQYF. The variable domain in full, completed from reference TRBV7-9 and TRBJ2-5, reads DTGVSQNPRHKITKRGQNVTFRCDPISEHNRLYWYRQTLGQGPEFLTYFQNEAQLEKSRLLSDRFSAERPKGSFSTLEIQRTEQGDSAMYLCASSLGTGGETQYFGPGTRLLVL.

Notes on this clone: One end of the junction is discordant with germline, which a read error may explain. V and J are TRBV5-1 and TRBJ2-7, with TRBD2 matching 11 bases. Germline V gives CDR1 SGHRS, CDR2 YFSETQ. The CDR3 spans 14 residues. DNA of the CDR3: TGCGCCAGCAGCTCTGGGACTAGCGGCGACCAGATGCACTTC. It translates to CASSSGTSGDQMHF.

The CDR3 here is CASYGYMRNNTEAFF. The CDR3, as DNA: TGTGCCTCCTACGGGTACATGCGGAATAACACTGAAGCTTTCTTT. The chain links TRBV30 to TRBJ1-1, with D hard to call. This CDR3 has 15 amino acids. Trimming removed 7 bases from V and 2 bases from J, with 20 bases in between. Germline CDR1 is GTSNPN and CDR2 is SVGIG (reference sequence).

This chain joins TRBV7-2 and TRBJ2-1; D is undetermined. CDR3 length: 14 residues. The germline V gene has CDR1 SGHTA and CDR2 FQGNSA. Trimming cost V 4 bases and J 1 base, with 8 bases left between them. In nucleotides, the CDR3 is TGTGCCAGCAGCTCTTCCGGGTCCTACAATGAGCAGTTCTTC. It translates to CASSSSGSYNEQFF.

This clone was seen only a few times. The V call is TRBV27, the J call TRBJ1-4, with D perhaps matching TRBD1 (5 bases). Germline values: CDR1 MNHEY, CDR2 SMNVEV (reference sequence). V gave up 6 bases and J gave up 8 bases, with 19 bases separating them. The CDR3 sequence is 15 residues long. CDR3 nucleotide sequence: TGTGCCAGCAGAGAAAGGTCCAGGGCCCGGGAAAAACTGTTTTTT. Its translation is CASRERSRAREKLFF.

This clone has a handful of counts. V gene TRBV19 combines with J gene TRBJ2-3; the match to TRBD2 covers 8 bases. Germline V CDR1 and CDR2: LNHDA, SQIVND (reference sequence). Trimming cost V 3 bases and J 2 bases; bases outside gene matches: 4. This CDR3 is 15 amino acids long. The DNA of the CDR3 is TGTGCCAGTAGTATCCAAGCGGGGGACACAGATACGCAGTATTTT. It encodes CASSIQAGDTDTQYF.

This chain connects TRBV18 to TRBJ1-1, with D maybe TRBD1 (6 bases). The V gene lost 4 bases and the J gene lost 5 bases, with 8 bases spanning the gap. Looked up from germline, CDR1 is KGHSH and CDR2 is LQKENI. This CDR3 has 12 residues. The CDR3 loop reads CASSLDRTEAFF. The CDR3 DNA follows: TGTGCCAGCTCACTCGACAGGACTGAAGCTTTCTTT.

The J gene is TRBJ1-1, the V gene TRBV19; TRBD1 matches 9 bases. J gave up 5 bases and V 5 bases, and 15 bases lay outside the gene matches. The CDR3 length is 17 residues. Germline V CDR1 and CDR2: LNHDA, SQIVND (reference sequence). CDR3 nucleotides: TGTGCCAGTAGTCCGGGACAGGGAAGAGGAGGAGGGACTGAAGCTTTCTTT. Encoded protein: CASSPGQGRGGGTEAFF.